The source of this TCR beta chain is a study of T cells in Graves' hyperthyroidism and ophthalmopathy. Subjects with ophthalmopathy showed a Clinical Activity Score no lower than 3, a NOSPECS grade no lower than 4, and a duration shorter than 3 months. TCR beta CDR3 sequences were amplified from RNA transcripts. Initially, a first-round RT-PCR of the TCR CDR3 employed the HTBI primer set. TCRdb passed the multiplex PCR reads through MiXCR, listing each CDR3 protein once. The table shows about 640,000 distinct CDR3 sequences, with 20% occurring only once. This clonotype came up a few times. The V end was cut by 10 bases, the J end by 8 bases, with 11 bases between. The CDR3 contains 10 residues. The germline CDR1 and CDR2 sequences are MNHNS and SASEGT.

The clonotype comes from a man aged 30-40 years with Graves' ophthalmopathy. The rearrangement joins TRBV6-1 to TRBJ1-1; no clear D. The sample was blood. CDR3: CATQRGEAFF. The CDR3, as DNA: TGTGCCACCCAACGGGGAGAAGCTTTCTTT.